This T cell receptor (beta chain) was captured in a study of read filtering for tumor transcriptome and immune sequencing. Overall study: Patients were some 16 male and roughly 15 female, mean age about 65 years, range about 47 to 80. General study points: IR-seq captured clonotypes deeper and more reliably than RNA-seq.

Only a few counts were recorded for this clonotype. Its antigen is unidentified. A read error is possible here, since a much larger clone lies one base away. The CDR3 consists of 18 residues. V gave up 5 bases and J gave up 0 bases; unmatched junction bases: 6. CDR1 and CDR2 from the germline V gene are LGHNA and YSLEER. Molecular barcoded adaptors covering alpha/delta and beta/gamma chains were used on roughly 400 ng RNA. TCRdb redid the calling of the reads with MiXCR, one entry per CDR3 protein. The repertoire consists of 39,000 or so distinct CDR3 sequences, with over 10% occurring once and the leading ten covering over 25%.

The V and J genes are TRBV4-3 and TRBJ2-6; TRBD1 agrees at 11 bases. The source of this sequence is a donor over 35 with multiple myeloma. Sequencing was performed on a population of CD138-negative cells sorted from bone marrow. CDR3: CASSYGQGAASGANVLTF. The CDR3 coding sequence is TGCGCCAGCAGCTACGGACAGGGGGCTGCCTCTGGGGCCAACGTCCTGACTTTC.